Each of the 14 T cell receptor beta chains below was sequenced from the same sample in a study of T cells in Graves' hyperthyroidism and ophthalmopathy. There were TCR beta CDR3 regions amplified from RNA transcripts. A first-round RT-PCR of the TCR CDR3 used the HTBI primer set. TCRdb re-called the multiplex PCR reads with MiXCR, one entry per CDR3 protein. Among about 680,000 distinct CDR3 sequences, 35% were seen once, and the ten largest hold around 31%. The specimen sequenced was blood. The source is a middle-aged woman with Graves' hyperthyroidism.

This clonotype was observed at least ten times. The chain combines TRBV7-2 with TRBJ2-7; D unclear. The germline V gene encodes CDR1 SGHTA and CDR2 FQGNSA. Trimming took 3 bases from V and 9 from J, leaving 9 bases between them. The CDR3 length is 11 residues. Written as DNA, the CDR3 is TGTGCCAGCAGCTTTATGGGTGGGCAGTACTTC. Translated: CASSFMGGQYF.

Points on this clonotype: A much larger clone sits a single nucleotide away, making a read error possible. This chain joins TRBV4-1 and TRBJ1-1; D call uncertain. In germline, CDR1 is MGHRA, CDR2 YSYEKL. This CDR3 comprises 14 residues. CDR3 DNA sequence: TGCGCCAGCAACCAAGTTGGTCGGGGCACTGAAGCTTTCTTT. Translating gives CASNQVGRGTEAFF.

This clonotype came up a few times. Written as DNA, the CDR3 is TGTGCCAGCAGCCAAGATTGGGCTAGCGGCCCCTACGAGCAGTACTTC. It translates to CASSQDWASGPYEQYF. The genes are TRBV7-8 and TRBJ2-7, with TRBD2 matching over 7 bases. J gave up 2 bases and V 5 bases, and 12 bases lay outside the gene matches. This CDR3 is 16 amino acids long. Germline assignment: CDR1 SGHVS and CDR2 FQNEAQ. The full variable domain, completed using reference TRBV7-8 and TRBJ2-7, is GAGVSQSPRYKVAKRGQDVALRCDPISGHVSLFWYQQALGQGPEFLTYFQNEAQLDKSGLPSDRFFAERPEGSVSTLKIQRTQQEDSAVYLCASSQDWASGPYEQYFGPGTRLTVT.

The chain couples TRBV29-1 to TRBJ1-2, with D maybe TRBD1 (6 bases). Trimming took 8 bases from V and 6 from J, leaving 16 bases between them. The CDR3 runs 12 residues. The germline V gene encodes CDR1 SQVTM and CDR2 ANQGSEA. The CDR3 sequence: CSLIIGQNGYTF. In nucleotides, the CDR3 is TGCAGCTTGATAATTGGACAGAATGGCTACACCTTC.

This chain connects TRBV6-2 or TRBV6-3 to TRBJ1-1; D gene ambiguous. Germline CDR1 is MNHEY and CDR2 is SVGEGT. CDR3 length: 13 residues. With 0 bases removed from V and 8 bases from J, the gap between germline ends came to 10 bases. The CDR3 bases are TGTGCCAGCAGTTACTCGAATACCAGAGAAGCTTTCTTT. It codes for CASSYSNTREAFF.

This chain uses TRBV7-2 with TRBJ2-7, with TRBD1 matching over 9 bases. V was pared by 4 bases and J by 5 bases, with 9 bases of the junction left unmatched. CDR1 SGHTA and CDR2 FQGNSA come from the germline V gene. This CDR3 is 15 amino acids long. This chain's CDR3 is CASSYRGQGQHEQYF. The CDR3 DNA reads TGTGCCAGCAGCTACCGGGGACAGGGACAACACGAGCAGTACTTC. Using reference TRBV7-2 and TRBJ2-7 for the parts outside the CDR3, the full variable domain is GAGVSQSPSNKVTEKGKDVELRCDPISGHTALYWYRQSLGQGLEFLIYFQGNSAPDKSGLPSDRFSAERTGGSVSTLTIQRTQQEDSAVYLCASSYRGQGQHEQYFGPGTRLTVT.

As to this clonotype: With a much larger clone just one base away, this may be a read error. This rearrangement joins TRBV7-9 to TRBJ2-7; TRBD2 might be the D (5 bases). Per the germline V gene, CDR1 is SEHNR and CDR2 is FQNEAQ (reference sequence). The CDR3 length is 15 residues. CDR3 sequence: CASSLAPGSSYQQYF. The CDR3 coding sequence is TGTGCCAGCAGCTTAGCCCCGGGGAGCTCCTACCAGCAGTACTTC.

At least ten counts were recorded for this clonotype. This chain links TRBV10-3 with TRBJ1-1; D not certain. V was shortened by 3 bases and J by 3 bases, with 11 bases between the two germline ends. There are 14 residues in the CDR3. CDR1 is ENHRY and CDR2 is SYGVKD in the germline V gene. CDR3 in DNA: TGTGCCATCAGTGAAAATACGAGGGACACTGAAGCTTTCTTT. It translates to CAISENTRDTEAFF.

V usage is TRBV2 and J usage is TRBJ1-4; 11 positions match TRBD1. CDR3 length: 14 amino acids. Germline V gives CDR1 SNHLY, CDR2 FYNNEI. The V gene end was trimmed by 6 bases and the J gene end by 8 bases; junction bases not matched to a gene: 5. The CDR3 sequence is CASRMDRGREKLFF. For the CDR3, the DNA is TGTGCCAGCAGAATGGACAGGGGGCGAGAAAAACTGTTTTTT.

V gene TRBV11-1 combines with J gene TRBJ2-7; 8 bases are shared with TRBD2. CDR1 and CDR2 (germline): SGHAT, FQDESV (reference sequence). The length of the CDR3 is 14 residues. The V and J ends lost 4 bases and 5 bases, in that order; junction bases with no gene match: 7. The CDR3 protein is CASSSSRTSNEQYF. In DNA form, the CDR3 reads TGTGCCAGCAGCTCCAGCCGGACTAGCAACGAGCAGTACTTC. Full variable domain (outside the CDR3, taken from reference TRBV11-1 and TRBJ2-7): EAEVAQSPRYKITEKSQAVAFWCDPISGHATLYWYRQILGQGPELLVQFQDESVVDDSQLPKDRFSAERLKGVDSTLKIQPAELGDSAMYLCASSSSRTSNEQYFGPGTRLTVT.

J is TRBJ1-1 and V is TRBV7-9; 12 nucleotides match TRBD1. The germline V gene encodes CDR1 SEHNR and CDR2 FQNEAQ (reference sequence). The J segment lost 7 bases and the V segment lost 3 bases, leaving 9 bases of the junction unmatched. There are 16 residues in the CDR3. CDR3 region: CASSLSGQGARIEAFF. As DNA, the CDR3 is TGTGCCAGCAGCTTGTCGGGACAGGGGGCGAGGATTGAAGCTTTCTTT.

This clonotype turned up a few times. The chain joins TRBV30 to TRBJ1-2; D is perhaps TRBD1 (5 bases). This CDR3 has 9 residues. Per germline, CDR1 GTSNPN and CDR2 SVGIG (reference sequence). The CDR3 DNA reads TGTGGGGGAGGGGAAGGCTACACCTTC. Translated, it gives CGGGEGYTF.

This clonotype was seen only a few times. The chain carries TRBV7-2 and TRBJ2-7; no definite D call. V gave up 5 bases and J gave up 0 bases, with 14 bases separating them. This CDR3 has 15 amino acids. Germline CDR1 reads SGHTA; CDR2 reads FQGNSA. The CDR3 DNA is TGTGCCAGCAGCCGAATGACGGGTTACTCCTACGAGCAGTACTTC. Its translation is CASSRMTGYSYEQYF.

V and J are TRBV2 and TRBJ2-6; unclear D gene. The CDR3 runs to 14 residues. Trimming removed 7 bases from V and 0 bases from J, with 7 bases in between. Germline lookup yields CDR1 SNHLY and CDR2 FYNNEI. The CDR3 DNA follows: TGTGCCAGCAACGAGGTCTCTGGGGCCAACGTCCTGACTTTC. It encodes CASNEVSGANVLTF.